This TCR beta chain was captured by sequencing in a study of identical twins. Study results and limitations: Recombination models fit unrelated individuals' TCR alpha sharing but underestimated twins'.

The CDR3 consists of 12 residues. Germline V CDR1 and CDR2: SGHTA, FQGTGA. The V gene lost 7 bases and the J gene lost 3 bases, with 6 bases spanning the gap. As to this clonotype: Its antigen is unidentified.

Template switching supplied a universal primer site; unique molecular identifiers were carried on the cDNA. Each CDR3 protein gets one entry after TCRdb re-called the 5' RACE reads with MiXCR. In the table there are about 280,000 distinct CDR3 sequences, about 8.1% of which are singletons. The same data also contributed to another study, on yellow fever vaccine responses in identical twins.

The TCR comes from a woman aged 18-29 years in good health. The rearrangement links TRBV7-3 to TRBJ2-2; D is unclear. Input material: memory (CD45RO+) T cells sorted from blood. The CDR3 nucleotides read TGTGCCAGCAAAGATTACACCGGGGAGCTGTTTTTT. This encodes CASKDYTGELFF.